The source of this T cell receptor (beta chain) is a study of a mutant IDH1 vaccine in newly diagnosed glioma. Study-wide context: There were roughly 60% males and about 38% females among treated patients, whose mean age was approximately 40 years. Receipt of radiotherapy, temozolomide, or both preceded the study, and most received both.

CDR1 and CDR2 (germline): SGHRS, YFSETQ. This CDR3 has 18 amino acids. The V gene end was trimmed by 1 base and the J gene end by 1 base; junction bases not matched to a gene: 10. Regarding this clone: Its matching antigen is unknown.

TCRdb's copy holds only in-frame clones and misses some; the assay was immunoSEQ multiplex PCR. Among 110,000 or so clones listed, roughly 90% were seen once. The time point denotes: week 11, during vaccination. With topical imiquimod, each dose of the vaccine consisted of 300 ug of mutant IDH1 20-mer peptide. V and J are TRBV5-1 and TRBJ2-2; TRBD2 matches at 7 bases. This sample comprised PBMCs, obtained from a glioma patient whose treatment included an IDH1 peptide vaccine. The receptor was derived from a woman in her forties or fifties with glioma. CDR3 amino acids: CASSLLWLAEWNTGELFF. The CDR3 nucleotides are TGCGCCAGCAGCTTGCTCTGGCTAGCGGAGTGGAACACCGGGGAGCTGTTTTTT.